This T cell receptor (beta chain) is drawn from a study of blood T cell repertoires in COVID-19. Sequenced by immunoSEQ multiplex PCR; TCRdb stores in-frame clones only, minus some. The data show 100,000 to 140,000 clones, with more than 70% seen just once and under 7% held by the top ten. Germline values: CDR1 MNHEY, CDR2 SVGEGT. Trimming cost V 6 bases and J 0 bases; bases outside gene matches: 5. The CDR3 length is 14 residues. The specimen sequenced was peripheral blood. V gene TRBV6-2 or TRBV6-3 combines with J gene TRBJ2-7; 7 bases map to TRBD2. The source of this sequence is a man in his forties or fifties with active or convalescent COVID-19. CDR3 in amino acids: CASSRGGHSYEQYF. CDR3 sequence (DNA): TGTGCCAGCAGCCGGGGAGGGCACTCCTACGAGCAGTACTTC.